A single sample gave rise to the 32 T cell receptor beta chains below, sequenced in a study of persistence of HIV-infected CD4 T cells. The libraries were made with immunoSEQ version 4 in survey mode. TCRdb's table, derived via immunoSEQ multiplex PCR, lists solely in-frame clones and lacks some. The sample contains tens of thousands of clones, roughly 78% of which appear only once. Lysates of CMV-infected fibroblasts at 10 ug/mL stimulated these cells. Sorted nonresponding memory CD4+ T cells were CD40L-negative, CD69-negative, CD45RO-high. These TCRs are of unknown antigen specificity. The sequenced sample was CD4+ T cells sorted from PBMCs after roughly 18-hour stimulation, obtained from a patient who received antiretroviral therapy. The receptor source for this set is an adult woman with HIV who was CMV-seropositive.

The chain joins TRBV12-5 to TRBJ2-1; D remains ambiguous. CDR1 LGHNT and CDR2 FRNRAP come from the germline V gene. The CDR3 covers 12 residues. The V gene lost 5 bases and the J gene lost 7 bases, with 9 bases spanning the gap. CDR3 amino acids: CASGGGGNEQFF. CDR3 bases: TGTGCTAGTGGTGGCGGTGGTAATGAGCAGTTCTTC. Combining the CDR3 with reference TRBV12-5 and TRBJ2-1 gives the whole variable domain DARVTQTPRHKVTEMGQEVTMRCQPILGHNTVFWYRQTMMQGLELLAYFRNRAPLDDSGMPKDRFSAEMPDATLATLKIQPSEPRDSAVYFCASGGGGNEQFFGPGTRLTVL.

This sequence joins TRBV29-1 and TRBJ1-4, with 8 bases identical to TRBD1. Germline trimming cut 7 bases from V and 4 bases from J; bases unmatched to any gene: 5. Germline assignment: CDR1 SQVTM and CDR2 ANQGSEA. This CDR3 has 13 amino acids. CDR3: CSAGQGNNEKLFF. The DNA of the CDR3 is TGCAGCGCCGGACAGGGAAATAATGAAAAACTGTTTTTT.

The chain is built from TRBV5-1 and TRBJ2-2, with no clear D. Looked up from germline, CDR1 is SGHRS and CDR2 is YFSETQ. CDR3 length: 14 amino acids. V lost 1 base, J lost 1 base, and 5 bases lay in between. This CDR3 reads CASSLLGNTGELFF. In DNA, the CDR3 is TGCGCCAGCAGCTTGTTAGGGAACACCGGGGAGCTGTTTTTT.

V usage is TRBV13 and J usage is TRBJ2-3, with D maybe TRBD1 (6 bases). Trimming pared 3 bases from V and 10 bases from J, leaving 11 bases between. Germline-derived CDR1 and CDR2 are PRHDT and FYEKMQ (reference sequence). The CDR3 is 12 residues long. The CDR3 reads CASSLPRGPQYF. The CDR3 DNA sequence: TGTGCCAGCAGCTTGCCCAGGGGTCCGCAGTATTTT.

The CDR3 region is CASSPSDTFYGYTF. The CDR3, as DNA: TGCGCCAGCAGCCCGTCGGACACCTTCTATGGCTACACCTTC. J is TRBJ1-2 and V is TRBV5-1, with a possible D match to TRBD1 (5 bases). This CDR3 spans 14 amino acids. Looked up from germline, CDR1 is SGHRS and CDR2 is YFSETQ. V was trimmed by 4 bases and J by 4 bases, leaving 14 bases between them. Based on the CDR3 plus reference TRBV5-1 and TRBJ1-2, the full variable domain is KAGVTQTPRYLIKTRGQQVTLSCSPISGHRSVSWYQQTPGQGLQFLFEYFSETQRNKGNFPGRFSGRQFSNSRSEMNVSTLELGDSALYLCASSPSDTFYGYTFGSGTRLTVV.

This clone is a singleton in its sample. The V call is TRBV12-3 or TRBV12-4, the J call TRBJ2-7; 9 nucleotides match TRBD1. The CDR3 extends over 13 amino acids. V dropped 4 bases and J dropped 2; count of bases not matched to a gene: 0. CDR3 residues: CASSWTGAYEQYV. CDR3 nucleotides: TGTGCCAGCAGTTGGACAGGGGCCTACGAGCAGTACGTC.

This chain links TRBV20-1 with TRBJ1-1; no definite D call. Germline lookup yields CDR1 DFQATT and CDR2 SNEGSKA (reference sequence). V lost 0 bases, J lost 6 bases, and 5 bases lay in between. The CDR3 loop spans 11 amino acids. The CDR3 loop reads CSARESAEAFF. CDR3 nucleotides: TGCAGTGCTAGAGAGTCCGCTGAAGCTTTCTTT.

CDR3 residues: CASSLGQRNQPQHF. The CDR3 DNA follows: TGCGCCAGCAGCCTTGGACAGCGCAATCAGCCCCAGCATTTT. The chain employs TRBV5-1 and TRBJ1-5, with TRBD1 as a possible D gene (6 bases). The germline CDR1 and CDR2 sequences are SGHRS and YFSETQ. Trimming pared 4 bases from V and 2 bases from J, leaving 10 bases between. This CDR3 has 14 amino acids.

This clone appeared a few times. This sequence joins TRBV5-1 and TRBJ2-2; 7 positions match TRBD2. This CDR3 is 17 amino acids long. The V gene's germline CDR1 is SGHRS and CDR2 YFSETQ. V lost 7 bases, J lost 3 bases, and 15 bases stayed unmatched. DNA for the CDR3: TGCGCCAGCGCGCCAGCACGGGGGAGGGATGACACCGGGGAGCTGTTTTTT. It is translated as CASAPARGRDDTGELFF. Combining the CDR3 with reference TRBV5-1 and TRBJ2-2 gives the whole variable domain KAGVTQTPRYLIKTRGQQVTLSCSPISGHRSVSWYQQTPGQGLQFLFEYFSETQRNKGNFPGRFSGRQFSNSRSEMNVSTLELGDSALYLCASAPARGRDDTGELFFGEGSRLTVL.

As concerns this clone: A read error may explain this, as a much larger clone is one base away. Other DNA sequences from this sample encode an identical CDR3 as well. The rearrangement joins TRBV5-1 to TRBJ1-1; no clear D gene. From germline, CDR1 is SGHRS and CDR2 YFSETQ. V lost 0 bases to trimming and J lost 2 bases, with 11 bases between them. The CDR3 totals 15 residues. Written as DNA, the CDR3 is TGCGCCAGCAGCTTGGACGGGCGGACCAACACTGAAGCTTTCTTT. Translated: CASSLDGRTNTEAFF.

This chain's CDR3 is CASGLLNTGELFF. CDR3 sequence (DNA): TGTGCCTCAGGACTATTGAACACCGGGGAGCTGTTTTTT. The gene calls are TRBV12-3 or TRBV12-4 and TRBJ2-2, with D possibly matching TRBD2 (6 bases). V shed 11 bases and J shed 1 base, with 11 bases lying between them. The CDR3 covers 13 residues.

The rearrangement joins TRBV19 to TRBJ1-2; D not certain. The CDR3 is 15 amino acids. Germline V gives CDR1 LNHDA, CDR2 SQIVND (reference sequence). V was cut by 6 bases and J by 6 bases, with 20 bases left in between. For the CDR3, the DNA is TGTGCCAGTAGACAACCTTTCAGTCCTAAAGATGGCTACACCTTC. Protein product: CASRQPFSPKDGYTF. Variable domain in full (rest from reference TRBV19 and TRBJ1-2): DGGITQSPKYLFRKEGQNVTLSCEQNLNHDAMYWYRQDPGQGLRLIYYSQIVNDFQKGDIAEGYSVSREKKESFPLTVTSAQKNPTAFYLCASRQPFSPKDGYTFGSGTRLTVV.

The CDR3 loop reads CSVGGQGYNQPQHF. As DNA, the CDR3 is TGCAGCGTTGGGGGACAGGGGTACAATCAGCCCCAGCATTTT. The chain links TRBV29-1 to TRBJ1-5; 10 bases align to TRBD1. Germline values: CDR1 SQVTM, CDR2 ANQGSEA. The trim removed 4 bases at V and 3 bases at J, leaving 3 bases unmatched. The CDR3 runs to 14 residues.

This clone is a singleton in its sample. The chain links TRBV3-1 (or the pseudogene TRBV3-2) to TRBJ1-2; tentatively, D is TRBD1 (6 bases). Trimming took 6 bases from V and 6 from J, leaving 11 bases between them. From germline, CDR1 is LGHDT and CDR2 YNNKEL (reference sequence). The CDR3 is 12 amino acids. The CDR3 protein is CASSGGLNGYTF. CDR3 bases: TGTGCCAGCAGTGGGGGCCTCAATGGCTACACCTTC.

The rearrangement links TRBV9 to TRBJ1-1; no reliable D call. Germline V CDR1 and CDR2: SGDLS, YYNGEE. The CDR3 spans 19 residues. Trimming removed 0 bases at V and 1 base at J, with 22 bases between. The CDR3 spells CASSVDPDMGGRPNTEAFF. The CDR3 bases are TGTGCCAGCAGCGTAGATCCGGATATGGGAGGGCGCCCGAACACTGAAGCTTTCTTT.

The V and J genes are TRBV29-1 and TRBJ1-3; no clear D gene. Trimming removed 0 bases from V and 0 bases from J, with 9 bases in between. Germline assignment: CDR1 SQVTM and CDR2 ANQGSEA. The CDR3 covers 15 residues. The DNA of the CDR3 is TGCAGCGTTGAAGATCGGATGTACTCTGGAAACACCATATATTTT. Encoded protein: CSVEDRMYSGNTIYF. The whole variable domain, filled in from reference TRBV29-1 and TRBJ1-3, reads SAVISQKPSRDICQRGTSLTIQCQVDSQVTMMFWYRQQPGQSLTLIATANQGSEATYESGFVIDKFPISRPNLTFSTLTVSNMSPEDSSIYLCSVEDRMYSGNTIYFGEGSWLTVV.

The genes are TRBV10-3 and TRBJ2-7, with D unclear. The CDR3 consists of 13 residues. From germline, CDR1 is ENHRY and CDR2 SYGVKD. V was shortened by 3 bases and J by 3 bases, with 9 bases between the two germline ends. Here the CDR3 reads CAISEEVFYEQYV. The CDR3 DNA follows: TGTGCCATCAGTGAAGAAGTGTTCTACGAGCAGTACGTC.

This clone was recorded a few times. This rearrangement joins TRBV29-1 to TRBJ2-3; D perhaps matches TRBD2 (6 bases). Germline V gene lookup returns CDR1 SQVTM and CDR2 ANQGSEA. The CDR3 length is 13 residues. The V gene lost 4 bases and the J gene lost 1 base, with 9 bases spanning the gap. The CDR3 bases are TGCAGCGTTGCCCCGGGGGGCACAGATACGCAGTATTTT. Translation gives CSVAPGGTDTQYF.

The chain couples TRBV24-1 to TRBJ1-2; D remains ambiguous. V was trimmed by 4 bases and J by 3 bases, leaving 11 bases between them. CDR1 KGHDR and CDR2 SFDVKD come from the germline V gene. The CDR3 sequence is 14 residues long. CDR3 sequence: CATSEGGPDYGYTF. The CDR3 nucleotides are TGTGCCACCAGTGAGGGTGGGCCCGACTATGGCTACACCTTC.

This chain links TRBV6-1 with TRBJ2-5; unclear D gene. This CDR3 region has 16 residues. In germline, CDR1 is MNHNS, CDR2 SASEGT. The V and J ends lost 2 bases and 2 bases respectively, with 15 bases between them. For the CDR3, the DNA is TGTGCCAGCAGTGAACTACGGTTAGTAGGACAAGAGACCCAGTACTTC. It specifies CASSELRLVGQETQYF.

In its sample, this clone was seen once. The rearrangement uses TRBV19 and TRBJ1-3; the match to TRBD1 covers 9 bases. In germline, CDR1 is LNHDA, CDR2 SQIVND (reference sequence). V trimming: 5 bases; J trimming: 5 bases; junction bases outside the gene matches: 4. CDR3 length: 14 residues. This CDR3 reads CASSPGQGRNTIYF. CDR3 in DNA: TGTGCCAGTAGTCCGGGACAGGGAAGAAACACCATATATTTT.

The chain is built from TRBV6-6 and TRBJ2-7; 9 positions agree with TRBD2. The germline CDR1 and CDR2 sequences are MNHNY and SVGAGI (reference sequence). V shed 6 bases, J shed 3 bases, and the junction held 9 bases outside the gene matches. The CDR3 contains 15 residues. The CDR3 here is CASRDPGLANYEQYF. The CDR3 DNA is TGTGCCAGCAGAGACCCGGGACTAGCAAACTACGAGCAGTACTTC.

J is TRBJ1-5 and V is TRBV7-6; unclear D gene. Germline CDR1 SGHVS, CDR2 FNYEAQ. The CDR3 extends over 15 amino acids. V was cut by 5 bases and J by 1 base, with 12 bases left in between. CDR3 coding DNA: TGTGCCAGCAGCCGAGTCGGCGGGAGCAATCAGCCCCAGCATTTT. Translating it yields CASSRVGGSNQPQHF.

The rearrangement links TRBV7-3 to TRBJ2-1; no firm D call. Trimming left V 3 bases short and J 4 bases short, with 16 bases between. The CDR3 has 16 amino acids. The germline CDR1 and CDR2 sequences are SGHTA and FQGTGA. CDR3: CASSLEAHPNYNEQFF. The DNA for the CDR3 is TGTGCCAGCAGCTTGGAAGCGCATCCAAATTACAATGAGCAGTTCTTC.

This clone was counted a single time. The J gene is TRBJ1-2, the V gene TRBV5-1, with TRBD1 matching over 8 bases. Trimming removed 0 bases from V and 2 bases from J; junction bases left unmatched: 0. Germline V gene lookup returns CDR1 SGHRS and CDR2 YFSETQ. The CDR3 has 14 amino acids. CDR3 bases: TGCGCCAGCAGCTTGGGACAGGGGAACTATGGCTACACCTTC. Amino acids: CASSLGQGNYGYTF. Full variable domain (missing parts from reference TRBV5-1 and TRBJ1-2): KAGVTQTPRYLIKTRGQQVTLSCSPISGHRSVSWYQQTPGQGLQFLFEYFSETQRNKGNFPGRFSGRQFSNSRSEMNVSTLELGDSALYLCASSLGQGNYGYTFGSGTRLTVV.

The CDR3 region is CAWRATGGWIEAFF. As DNA, the CDR3 is TGTGCCTGGAGAGCGACAGGGGGCTGGATTGAAGCTTTCTTT. V is TRBV30 and J is TRBJ1-1; 10 bases are shared with TRBD1. The V segment lost 3 bases and the J segment 7 bases; nucleotides outside the gene matches: 8. Per the germline V gene, CDR1 is GTSNPN and CDR2 is SVGIG (reference sequence). The CDR3 covers 14 residues.

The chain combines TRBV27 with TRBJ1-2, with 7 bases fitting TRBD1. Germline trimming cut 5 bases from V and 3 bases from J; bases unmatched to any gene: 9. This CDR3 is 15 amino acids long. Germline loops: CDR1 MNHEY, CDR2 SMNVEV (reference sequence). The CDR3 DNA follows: TGTGCCAGCAGTCCAATATCGACAGGGTACTATGGCTACACCTTC. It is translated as CASSPISTGYYGYTF.

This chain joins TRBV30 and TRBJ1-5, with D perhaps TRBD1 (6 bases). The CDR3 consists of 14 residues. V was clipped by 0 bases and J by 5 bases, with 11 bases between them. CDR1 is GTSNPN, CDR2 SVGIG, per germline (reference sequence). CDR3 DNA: TGTGCCTGGAGTGTGGAGGGGGTAGATCAGCCCCAGCATTTT. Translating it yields CAWSVEGVDQPQHF.

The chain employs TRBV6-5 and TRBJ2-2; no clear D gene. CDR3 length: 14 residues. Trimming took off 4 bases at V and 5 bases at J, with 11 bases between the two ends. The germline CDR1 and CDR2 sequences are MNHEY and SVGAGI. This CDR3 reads CASSFGMRTGELFF. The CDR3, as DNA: TGTGCCAGCAGTTTCGGTATGAGGACCGGGGAGCTGTTTTTT.

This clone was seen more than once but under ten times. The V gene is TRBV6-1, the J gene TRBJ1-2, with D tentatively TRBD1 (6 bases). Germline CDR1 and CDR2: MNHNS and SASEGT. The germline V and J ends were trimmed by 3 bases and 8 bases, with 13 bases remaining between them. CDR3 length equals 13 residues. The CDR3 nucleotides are TGTGCCAGCAGTGACCCCAACAGGGCCGGCTACACCTTC. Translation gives CASSDPNRAGYTF.

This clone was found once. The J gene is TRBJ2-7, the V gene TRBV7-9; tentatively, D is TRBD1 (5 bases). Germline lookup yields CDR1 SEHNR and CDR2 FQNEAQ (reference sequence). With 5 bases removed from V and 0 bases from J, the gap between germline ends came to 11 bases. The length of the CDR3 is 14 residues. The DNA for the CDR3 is TGTGCCAGCAGCAACTCCAGGGACTCCTACGAGCAGTACTTC. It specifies CASSNSRDSYEQYF.

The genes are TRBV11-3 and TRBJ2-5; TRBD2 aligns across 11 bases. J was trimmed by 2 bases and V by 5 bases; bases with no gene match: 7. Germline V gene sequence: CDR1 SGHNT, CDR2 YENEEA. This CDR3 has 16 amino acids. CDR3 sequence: CASSPGTSGTQETQYF. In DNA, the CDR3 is TGTGCCAGCAGCCCCGGGACTAGCGGAACTCAAGAGACCCAGTACTTC.